This TCR beta chain came from a study of somatic mutations in cytotoxic T cells in rheumatoid arthritis. Both CD4+ and CD8+ cells were separated through positive magnetic bead selection, and their purity was verified using flow cytometry. Germline CDR1 GTSNPN, CDR2 SVGIG (reference sequence). The CDR3 runs to 15 residues. Trimming removed 4 bases from V and 1 base from J, with 16 bases in between. Authors' methods: Large patient CD8+ clones, those above 1%, rarely matched published virus-specific TCRB sequences. Profiled with immunoSEQ multiplex PCR; TCRdb holds only in-frame clones, not every one. V, J and clone size derive from that table, while D and trimming were established from the DNA sequence. The table shows over 15,000 clones, with roughly 80% occurring only once. A remark on this clone: Its antigen is not known.

Findings and limits, study-wide: Antigen specificity of the expanded CD8+ clones was not determined.

Sequencing was carried out using CD8+ T cells sorted from blood. This sequence was found in an adult with rheumatoid arthritis. The V gene is TRBV30, the J gene TRBJ2-5; TRBD1 might be the D (6 bases). CDR3 region: CAWTLGQKAQETQYF. Here the CDR3 DNA reads TGTGCCTGGACCTTGGGACAAAAGGCCCAAGAGACCCAGTACTTC.